This T cell receptor beta chain comes out of a study of blood T cell repertoires in COVID-19. Overall study context: The samples span acute and convalescent COVID-19 from the United States, Italy and Spain. From T cells, B-cell-depleted T cells, or PBMCs came the material, which was cDNA or gDNA.

CDR3 size: 13 residues. Germline V gene lookup returns CDR1 KGHSH and CDR2 LQKENI. Original handling: Cell counts per sample came from amplifying reference gene primers. Assay used: immunoSEQ multiplex PCR; TCRdb lists only in-frame clones, some missing. The V and J calls and clone size were taken over from that table, and D and trimming were inferred from the DNA. This table holds 200,000 to 300,000 clones, more than 75% found once. As regards this clone: A read error may produce the germline difference seen at one junction end.

The sequence derives from a woman aged 40 to 50 who had recovered from COVID-19. Sample: peripheral blood. The rearrangement uses TRBV18 and TRBJ2-2; D unclear. The CDR3 here is CASSPQQTAELFF. For the CDR3, the DNA is TGTGCCAGCTCACCACAACAGACCGCGGAGCTGTTTTTT.